Listed here are 29 T cell receptor beta chains from one sample, sequenced in a study of tumor and adjacent non-tumor tissue in lung cancer. This sample's RNA came from whole unsorted tissue. A modified ARM-PCR protocol with three rounds of nested PCR amplified TCRbeta. TCRdb reprocessed the multiplex PCR reads via MiXCR and lists one record per CDR3 protein. This sample yields approximately 76,000 distinct CDR3 sequences, of which about two thirds are seen a single time; over 9.5% belongs to the top ten. The sequencing input was lung tumor tissue. The receptors stem from a woman aged 70 to 79 with non-small cell lung cancer.

This clonotype occurred many times. This chain joins TRBV28 and TRBJ2-7; 8 nucleotides align to TRBD2. This CDR3 has 13 amino acids. Looked up from germline, CDR1 is MDHEN and CDR2 is SYDVKM. The J segment lost 2 bases and the V segment lost 5 bases, leaving 2 bases of the junction unmatched. The CDR3 DNA is TGTGCCAGCAGTGAGGGACTAGCCTACGAGCAGTACTTC. It is translated as CASSEGLAYEQYF.

The V and J genes are TRBV6-2 or TRBV6-3 and TRBJ2-7; 8 bases line up with TRBD2. This CDR3 spans 15 amino acids. Unmatched junction bases numbered 19, after V lost 5 bases and J lost 13 bases. Germline CDR1 MNHEY, CDR2 SVGEGT. For the CDR3, the DNA is TGTGCCAGCAGTGGCCTAGGGCGGGAGGACTACGACCACTACTTC. As protein: CASSGLGREDYDHYF.

Notes on this clonotype: A junction end diverges from the germline sequence, so it may reflect a read error. The chain joins TRBV29-1 to TRBJ1-1, with D tentatively TRBD1 (5 bases). CDR3 length: 12 amino acids. From germline, CDR1 is SQVTM and CDR2 ANQGSEA. The CDR3 nucleotides read TGCTGCGTGGGAGGTTTGGACATTGAAGCTTTCTTT. Encoded protein: CCVGGLDIEAFF.

In the case of this clonotype: The junction shows a germline mismatch at one end, possibly a read error. The chain employs TRBV5-4 and TRBJ2-7; no definite D call. The CDR3 extends over 16 amino acids. Germline CDR1 SGHNT, CDR2 YYREEE (reference sequence). The CDR3 is CASSLIGSCLSYEQYF. For the CDR3, the DNA is TGTGCCAGCAGCTTGATCGGTAGCTGCCTCTCCTATGAGCAGTACTTC. The whole variable domain, filled in from reference TRBV5-4 and TRBJ2-7, reads ETGVTQSPTHLIKTRGQQVTLRCSSQSGHNTVSWYQQALGQGPQFIFQYYREEENGRGNFPPRFSGLQFPNYSSELNVNALELDDSALYLCASSLIGSCLSYEQYFGPGTRLTVT.

This clonotype has a count of ten or more. J is TRBJ2-5 and V is TRBV5-4; 13 bases match TRBD2. J lost 4 bases, V lost 3 bases, and 6 bases had no gene match. The germline V gene has CDR1 SGHNT and CDR2 YYREEE (reference sequence). The CDR3 loop spans 16 amino acids. In DNA, the CDR3 is TGTGCCAGCAGCTCATGGACTAGCGGGAGCCCAGAGACCCAGTACTTC. It is translated as CASSSWTSGSPETQYF.

This clonotype was counted once. As the CDR3 is not closed by the conserved phenylalanine or tryptophan, this likely results from a read error. The J gene is TRBJ1-2, the V gene TRBV4-1; 7 bases are shared with TRBD1. CDR1 is MGHRA and CDR2 is YSYEKL in the germline V gene. Trimming took 0 bases from V and 7 from J; bases not matched to a gene: 11. CDR3 length equals 16 residues. The CDR3 loop reads CASSQEFGGTDCGYTS. CDR3 coding DNA: TGCGCCAGCAGCCAAGAATTTGGGGGGACAGATTGTGGCTACACCTCC.

Note on this clonotype: One end of the junction varies from germline; a read error may be responsible. This chain uses TRBV29-1 with TRBJ2-7; 11 bases fit TRBD1. This CDR3 is built from 13 residues. CDR1 is SQVTM and CDR2 is ANQGSEA in the germline V gene. The CDR3: CSVVWTGGYEQCF. The CDR3 DNA sequence: TGCAGCGTTGTATGGACAGGGGGCTACGAGCAGTGCTTC.

Details on this clonotype: One end of the junction fails to match germline, which may point to a read error. The chain uses TRBV6-5 and TRBJ2-3; D is ambiguous. Germline CDR1 is MNHEY and CDR2 is SVGAGI. The CDR3 extends over 15 amino acids. CDR3 amino acids: CTSSYSFMGTDTQYF. Written as DNA, the CDR3 is TGTACCAGCAGTTACTCGTTTATGGGCACAGATACGCAGTATTTT.

With regard to this clonotype: Mismatch with germline at one junction end may stem from a read error. The rearrangement joins TRBV6-1 to TRBJ2-6, with D hard to call. Germline loops: CDR1 MNHNS, CDR2 SASEGT. CDR3 size: 16 residues. The CDR3 nucleotides read TGTGCCAACAGTCAGTGGTCTAGCTCTGGGGCCAACGTCCTGACTTTC. Translating it yields CANSQWSSSGANVLTF.

This clonotype was detected ten times or more. CDR3 sequence reads: CASSPTPVANEKLFF. CDR3 bases: TGTGCCAGCAGCCCCACACCGGTCGCTAATGAAAAACTGTTTTTT. The J gene is TRBJ1-4, the V gene TRBV7-8; D gene ambiguous. CDR3 length equals 15 residues. Germline V gives CDR1 SGHVS, CDR2 FQNEAQ. Trimming shortened V by 5 bases and J by 3 bases, and 13 bases separated the two germline ends.

With regard to this clonotype: Germline is not matched at one junction end, which may reflect a read error. V and J are TRBV4-1 and TRBJ2-7, with 8 bases matching TRBD2. The CDR3 totals 14 residues. Per germline, CDR1 MGHRA and CDR2 YSYEKL. The CDR3 protein is CSSSQIAGSYEQYF. Written as DNA, the CDR3 is TGCTCCAGCAGCCAAATAGCGGGGAGCTACGAACAGTACTTC.

The V call is TRBV4-1, the J call TRBJ2-1, with TRBD1 matching over 7 bases. The CDR3 loop spans 15 amino acids. Germline V gives CDR1 MGHRA, CDR2 YSYEKL. For the CDR3, the DNA is TGCGTGAGCAGCCACGTCCGGGACAGATACAATGAGCAGTTCTTC. As protein: CVSSHVRDRYNEQFF.

In its sample, this clonotype was seen once. Written as DNA, the CDR3 is TGCGCCAGCAGCGAACTTCGCTCGGGCCAAGAGACCCAGTACTTC. Translating gives CASSELRSGQETQYF. The rearrangement uses TRBV4-1 and TRBJ2-5; D is unresolved. Trimming took off 5 bases at V and 1 base at J, with 14 bases between the two ends. The CDR3 contains 15 residues. Germline V gene lookup returns CDR1 MGHRA and CDR2 YSYEKL.

The J gene is TRBJ1-1, the V gene TRBV6-5, with D uncertain. The CDR3 is 13 residues long. Per the germline V gene, CDR1 is MNHEY and CDR2 is SVGAGI. Trimming left V 9 bases short and J 7 bases short, with 18 bases between. CDR3 loop: CASNLNYGIEAFF. CDR3 nucleotide sequence: TGTGCCAGTAACCTCAATTACGGGATTGAAGCTTTCTTT.

As to this clonotype: Just one base apart from a much larger clone, this may be a read error. The rearrangement joins TRBV5-6 to TRBJ2-5; TRBD1 matches 8 bases. V trimming: 2 bases; J trimming: 1 base; junction bases outside the gene matches: 1. Germline CDR1 reads SGHDT; CDR2 reads YYEEEE. This CDR3 spans 14 amino acids. The CDR3: CASSFGTGQETQYF. The CDR3 region has the DNA TGTGCCAGCAGCTTCGGGACAGGCCAAGAGACCCAGTACTTC.

This clonotype was detected only once. The junction does not match germline at one end; this may be a read error. The chain employs TRBV6-6 and TRBJ2-7, with D perhaps matching TRBD1 (5 bases). The germline V gene encodes CDR1 MNHNY and CDR2 SVGAGI (reference sequence). The CDR3 consists of 13 residues. The CDR3 DNA reads TGTGTCAGCAGTTCGCAGGGTGAGAACGAGCAATACTTC. It yields the protein CVSSSQGENEQYF.

This clonotype has only a few counts. Germline is not matched at one junction end, which may reflect a read error. The chain couples TRBV20-1 to TRBJ2-3, with D uncertain. Germline-derived CDR1 and CDR2 are DFQATT and SNEGSKA (reference sequence). The CDR3 is 14 residues long. CDR3 sequence: CCARKASSTDTQYF. The CDR3 bases are TGCTGTGCTAGGAAAGCATCTAGCACAGATACGCAGTATTTT.

This chain joins TRBV20-1 and TRBJ1-3; TRBD1 matches at 7 bases. Germline CDR1 DFQATT, CDR2 SNEGSKA (reference sequence). Losses at the gene ends were 5 bases for V and 2 bases for J; bases not matched to a gene: 6. The CDR3 contains 14 residues. The CDR3 coding sequence is TGCAGTGCTCTCCAGGGGGAGGCTGGAAACACCATATATTTT. The encoded protein is CSALQGEAGNTIYF.

This clonotype was seen only once. A much larger clone lies a single base off, so this may be a read error. This chain connects TRBV7-9 to TRBJ2-5, with D unclear. Germline V CDR1 and CDR2: SEHNR, FQNEAQ (reference sequence). This CDR3 contains 12 residues. The CDR3 region is CDSSVHQETQYF. The CDR3 DNA reads TGTGACAGCAGCGTGCACCAAGAGACCCAGTACTTC.

The V gene is TRBV7-9, the J gene TRBJ2-2; D remains ambiguous. V lost 10 bases and J lost 5, with 5 bases in between. Germline CDR1 reads SEHNR; CDR2 reads FQNEAQ (reference sequence). The CDR3 loop spans 10 amino acids. CDR3 nucleotides: TGTGCCAACGGGACCGGGGAGCTGTTTTTT. It translates to CANGTGELFF.

Note on this clonotype: This CDR3 fails to terminate in the conserved phenylalanine or tryptophan, so it likely reflects a read error. The chain's CDR3 is CASSQIEMAEAFY. As DNA, the CDR3 is TGTGCGAGCAGCCAAATAGAAATGGCTGAAGCTTTCTAT. V gene TRBV14 combines with J gene TRBJ1-1; D remains ambiguous. CDR1 is SGHDN and CDR2 is FVKESK in the germline V gene. The CDR3 contains 13 residues.

In DNA, the CDR3 is TGCGCCAGCAACCCGTCGCTAGCGGGTGGTACCGGGGAGCTGTTTTTT. Amino acid sequence: CASNPSLAGGTGELFF. This rearrangement joins TRBV5-1 to TRBJ2-2; 8 bases are a match to TRBD2. The V segment lost 6 bases and the J segment 5 bases; nucleotides outside the gene matches: 12. The CDR3 spans 16 residues. CDR1 and CDR2 (germline): SGHRS, YFSETQ. The variable domain in full, completed from reference TRBV5-1 and TRBJ2-2, reads KAGVTQTPRYLIKTRGQQVTLSCSPISGHRSVSWYQQTPGQGLQFLFEYFSETQRNKGNFPGRFSGRQFSNSRSEMNVSTLELGDSALYLCASNPSLAGGTGELFFGEGSRLTVL.

Comment on this clonotype: A much bigger clone sits one base away, suggesting this may be a read error. The V gene is TRBV5-4, the J gene TRBJ2-1, with 7 bases matching TRBD2. Germline CDR1 reads SGHNT; CDR2 reads YYREEE (reference sequence). This CDR3 spans 15 amino acids. Trimming removed 2 bases from V and 6 bases from J; junction bases left unmatched: 8. This CDR3 is CASSFTSGTGNEQFF. CDR3 nucleotide sequence: TGTGCCAGCAGCTTTACGAGCGGGACGGGCAATGAGCAGTTCTTC.

On this clonotype: The conserved phenylalanine or tryptophan is not found at the CDR3 terminus, so this likely reflects a read error. The chain combines TRBV12-3 or TRBV12-4 with TRBJ1-2; a weak D match, TRBD1 (5 bases). This CDR3 has 15 amino acids. Trimming took off 6 bases at V and 5 bases at J, with 19 bases between the two ends. The CDR3 region is CASSSGGGARYGYTI. The CDR3 DNA reads TGTGCCAGCAGCAGCGGAGGAGGGGCTAGGTATGGCTACACCATC.

Comments on this clonotype: Given a much more abundant clone one base away, this may be a read error. The rearrangement uses TRBV29-1 and TRBJ2-7, with 10 positions matching TRBD2. Germline-derived CDR1 and CDR2 are SQVTM and ANQGSEA. CDR3 size: 12 residues. The V gene end was trimmed by 4 bases and the J gene end by 6 bases; junction bases not matched to a gene: 3. CDR3 residues: CSVAPSGGEQYF. The CDR3 nucleotides are TGCAGCGTTGCGCCTAGCGGGGGCGAGCAGTACTTC.

With respect to this clonotype: At one end the junction does not follow the germline gene, possibly because of a read error. This chain uses TRBV12-5 with TRBJ2-2; unclear D gene. The germline gives CDR1 LGHNT, CDR2 FRNRAP. This CDR3 is built from 16 residues. CDR3 amino acids: CASSLPGIENTGELFF. The CDR3, as DNA: TGTGCTAGTAGTTTGCCAGGAATAGAGAACACCGGGGAGCTGTTTTTT.

This clonotype was picked up one time. One end of the junction varies from germline; a read error may be responsible. This chain joins TRBV4-1 and TRBJ2-2, with 10 bases that match TRBD2. Germline CDR1 and CDR2: MGHRA and YSYEKL. The CDR3 runs to 20 residues. This chain's CDR3 is CASSQEGSGRGVWNTGELLF. CDR3 coding DNA: TGCGCCAGCAGCCAAGAGGGCAGCGGGAGGGGTGTATGGAACACCGGGGAGCTGCTTTTT.

The chain combines TRBV7-9 with TRBJ2-3; D is perhaps TRBD2 (5 bases). Trimming left V 5 bases short and J 3 bases short, with 12 bases between. CDR3 length: 14 amino acids. The V gene's germline CDR1 is SEHNR and CDR2 FQNEAQ (reference sequence). The CDR3 loop is CASSERVGTDTQYF. The CDR3 nucleotides are TGTGCCAGCAGCGAGAGGGTCGGAACAGATACGCAGTATTTT.

In the case of this clonotype: The junction does not match germline at one end; this may be a read error. The rearrangement links TRBV4-1 to TRBJ2-2, with D possibly matching TRBD1 (6 bases). The CDR3 extends over 16 amino acids. Germline V lookup: CDR1 MGHRA, CDR2 YSYEKL. The CDR3 DNA follows: TGCGCCAGCAGCCAGGGGACACAAGCGAACACCGGGGTGCTGTTTTTC. As protein: CASSQGTQANTGVLFF.